This entry lists 15 T cell receptor beta chains sequenced from one sample in a study of T cell responses to AZD1222 COVID-19 vaccine (dated by TCRdb to the early 2020s). In light of the paper, this sample's time point label describes: about 28 days (+/-7) after the second vaccine dose. The receptor library was made with the immunoSEQ multiplex PCR assay. Imported from immuneACCESS, the table was reduced by TCRdb to in-frame sequences with V and J called. These copies leave out some clones; in studies compared against another copy, an unresolved V gene accounts for under half, and the cause of the remainder is not known. This sample holds 17,000 or so clones; nearly 90% were observed only once. Together, the top ten hold 8.7% of the sample. The sequencing here drew on peripheral blood, taken 28 days after the second AZD1222 dose. The receptors stem from an adult who received the AZD1222 COVID-19 vaccine.

The chain combines TRBV29-1 with TRBJ2-1; a possible D gene is TRBD2 (6 bases). This CDR3 spans 15 amino acids. Germline lookup yields CDR1 SQVTM and CDR2 ANQGSEA. Between the trimmed V and J ends, which lost 3 bases and 0 bases, there was a span of 12 bases. For the CDR3, the DNA is TGCAGCGTTGATCTCGGGAGAAGCTCCTACAATGAGCAGTTCTTC. The encoded protein is CSVDLGRSSYNEQFF.

The gene calls are TRBV30 and TRBJ1-1; TRBD1 matches 7 bases. Germline V CDR1 and CDR2: GTSNPN, SVGIG (reference sequence). V was pared by 8 bases and J by 4 bases, with 7 bases of the junction left unmatched. The CDR3 covers 12 residues. This chain's CDR3 is CARSRTGTEAFF. As DNA, the CDR3 is TGTGCCCGTAGTCGGACAGGCACTGAAGCTTTCTTT.

This clone was detected only once. This chain links TRBV7-2 with TRBJ2-7; 7 nucleotides agree with TRBD2. V lost 1 base and J lost 3; bases outside the gene matches: 6. Germline V gene lookup returns CDR1 SGHTA and CDR2 FQGNSA. The CDR3 length is 15 residues. Here the CDR3 DNA reads TGTGCCAGCAGCTTAGATCAAGCGGGAATCTACGAGCAGTACTTC. It is translated as CASSLDQAGIYEQYF.

The chain has TRBV14 and TRBJ2-7; 7 bases line up with TRBD1. The CDR3 runs to 13 residues. Per the germline V gene, CDR1 is SGHDN and CDR2 is FVKESK. V lost 4 bases and J lost 6; bases outside the gene matches: 6. The CDR3 DNA follows: TGTGCCAGCAGCCGCGACAGGGTGGGCGAGCAGTACGTC. This sequence encodes CASSRDRVGEQYV.

The J gene is TRBJ2-7, the V gene TRBV5-4, with D unclear. V was clipped by 4 bases and J by 0 bases, with 11 bases between them. Germline lookup yields CDR1 SGHNT and CDR2 YYREEE (reference sequence). The CDR3 runs 14 residues. The CDR3 DNA reads as TGTGCCAGCAGCCCTCGACTTAACTCCTACGAGCAGTACTTC. It encodes CASSPRLNSYEQYF.

The V call is TRBV5-1, the J call TRBJ1-2, with TRBD1 identical over 7 bases. The CDR3 consists of 14 residues. Germline V CDR1 and CDR2: SGHRS, YFSETQ. V shed 0 bases and J 6 bases; nucleotides not matched to a gene: 5. The CDR3 DNA sequence: TGCGCCAGCAGCTTGGGGCAGGGGGTTCATGGCTACACCTTC. It is translated as CASSLGQGVHGYTF.

The V gene is TRBV10-2, the J gene TRBJ1-1; tentative D call: TRBD1 (5 bases). Trimming removed 1 base at V and 5 bases at J, with 8 bases between. This CDR3 contains 13 residues. The germline V gene encodes CDR1 WSHSY and CDR2 SAAADI. CDR3 DNA: TGCGCCAGCAGTGAGTTAGGGGAGACTGAAGCTTTCTTT. Encoded protein: CASSELGETEAFF.

This clone was seen only once. The chain combines TRBV14 with TRBJ2-1; D remains unclear. V gave up 1 base and J gave up 13 bases, with 11 bases separating them. CDR3 length equals 12 residues. Germline CDR1 reads SGHDN; CDR2 reads FVKESK. The CDR3 DNA sequence: TGTGCCAGCAGCCAAGCGGTGGCTTCCCAGTTCTTC. This gives the protein CASSQAVASQFF.

This clone was seen a single time. V usage is TRBV3-1 (or the pseudogene TRBV3-2) and J usage is TRBJ2-4; 8 nucleotides align to TRBD1. Germline V gene sequence: CDR1 LGHDT, CDR2 YNNKEL (reference sequence). V lost 3 bases and J lost 11; bases outside the gene matches: 6. The CDR3 is 13 amino acids. Here the CDR3 reads CASSQTPGQVQYF. The CDR3, as DNA: TGTGCCAGCAGCCAGACCCCGGGACAGGTTCAGTACTTC.

This clone showed up just a few times. CDR3 DNA sequence: TGCGCCAGCAGCTTCTCGAGCCCCGGCTACGAGCAGTACTTC. Protein sequence: CASSFSSPGYEQYF. The rearrangement links TRBV5-1 to TRBJ2-7; D unclear. Trimming removed 2 bases from V and 3 bases from J, with 12 bases in between. CDR1 and CDR2 from the germline V gene are SGHRS and YFSETQ. This CDR3 region has 14 residues.

The rearrangement joins TRBV11-2 to TRBJ1-6; perhaps TRBD1 as D (5 bases). Germline V gene sequence: CDR1 SGHAT, CDR2 FQNNGV. CDR3 size: 16 residues. Trimming stripped 2 bases from V and 5 bases from J, with 13 bases between. CDR3 protein: CASSLFPTENNSPLHF. The CDR3 nucleotides read TGTGCCAGCAGCTTATTTCCGACAGAGAATAATTCACCCCTCCACTTT.

V gene TRBV28 combines with J gene TRBJ2-3; 13 nucleotides agree with TRBD2. Germline V gene data show CDR1 as MDHEN and CDR2 as SYDVKM. CDR3 length equals 16 residues. The junction had 2 bases not matched to a gene; V was cut back by 4 bases and J by 1 base. The CDR3 DNA is TGTGCCAGCAGTTCAACTAGCGGGGGGGGCACAGATACGCAGTATTTT. Translation: CASSSTSGGGTDTQYF.

The count of this clone is one. The chain has TRBV7-9 and TRBJ2-5, with D tentatively TRBD1 (6 bases). This CDR3 is built from 18 residues. Germline CDR1 reads SEHNR; CDR2 reads FQNEAQ (reference sequence). V dropped 5 bases and J dropped 0 bases, with 22 bases sitting between them. The DNA of the CDR3 is TGTGCCAGCAGCCTACCCGGGACAACCCGAGCGGACCAAGAGACCCAGTACTTC. It is translated as CASSLPGTTRADQETQYF. The full variable domain, rest sourced from reference TRBV7-9 and TRBJ2-5, is DTGVSQNPRHKITKRGQNVTFRCDPISEHNRLYWYRQTLGQGPEFLTYFQNEAQLEKSRLLSDRFSAERPKGSFSTLEIQRTEQGDSAMYLCASSLPGTTRADQETQYFGPGTRLLVL.

The chain is built from TRBV14 and TRBJ1-6; D is ambiguous. Germline CDR1 and CDR2: SGHDN and FVKESK. Trimming shortened V by 1 base and J by 7 bases, and 11 bases separated the two germline ends. CDR3 length equals 15 residues. CDR3 residues: CASSQVRAANSPLHF. CDR3 DNA: TGTGCCAGCAGCCAAGTGAGGGCAGCCAATTCACCCCTCCACTTT.

The rearrangement uses TRBV27 and TRBJ2-5; 7 bases map to TRBD1. This CDR3 comprises 16 residues. The germline V gene encodes CDR1 MNHEY and CDR2 SMNVEV (reference sequence). The trim removed 2 bases at V and 1 base at J, leaving 7 bases unmatched. The CDR3 DNA reads TGTGCCAGCAGTTTAAACAGGGGTGTTCCCCAAGAGACCCAGTACTTC. Encoded protein: CASSLNRGVPQETQYF.